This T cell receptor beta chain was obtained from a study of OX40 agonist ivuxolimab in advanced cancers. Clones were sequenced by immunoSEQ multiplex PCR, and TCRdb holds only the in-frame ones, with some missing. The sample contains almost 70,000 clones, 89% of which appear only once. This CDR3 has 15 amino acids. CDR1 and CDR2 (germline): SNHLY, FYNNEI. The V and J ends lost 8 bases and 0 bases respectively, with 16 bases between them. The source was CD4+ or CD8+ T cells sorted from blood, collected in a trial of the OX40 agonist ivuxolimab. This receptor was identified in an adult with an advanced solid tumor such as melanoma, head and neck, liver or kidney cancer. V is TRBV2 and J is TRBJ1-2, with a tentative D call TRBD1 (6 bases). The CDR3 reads CASSEDSYANYGYTF. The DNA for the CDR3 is TGTGCCAGCTCCGAGGACAGCTACGCTAACTATGGCTACACCTTC.